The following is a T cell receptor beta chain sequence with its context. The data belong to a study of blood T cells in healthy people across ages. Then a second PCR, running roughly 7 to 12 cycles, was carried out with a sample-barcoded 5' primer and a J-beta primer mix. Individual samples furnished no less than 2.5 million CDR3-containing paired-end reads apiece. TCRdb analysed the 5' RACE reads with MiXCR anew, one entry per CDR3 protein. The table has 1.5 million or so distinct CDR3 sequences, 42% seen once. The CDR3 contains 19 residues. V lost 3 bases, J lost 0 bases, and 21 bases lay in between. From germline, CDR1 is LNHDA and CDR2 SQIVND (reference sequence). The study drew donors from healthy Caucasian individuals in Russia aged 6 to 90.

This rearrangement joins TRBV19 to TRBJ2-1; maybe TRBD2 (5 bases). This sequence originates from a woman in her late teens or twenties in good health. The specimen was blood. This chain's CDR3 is CASSIQGSASLSSYNEQFF. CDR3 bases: TGTGCCAGTAGTATTCAAGGGTCGGCTAGCCTAAGCTCCTACAATGAGCAGTTCTTC.